This TCR beta chain was captured by sequencing in a study of T-cell memory formation after mild COVID-19. The CDR3 is 15 residues long. Germline CDR1 is MRHNA and CDR2 is SNTAGT. V was shortened by 8 bases and J by 4 bases, with 19 bases between the two germline ends. TCRdb recomputed calls from the 5' RACE reads with MiXCR, one row per CDR3 protein. This table holds about 210,000 distinct CDR3 sequences, approximately 10% found once. The TCR originated in a man younger than 35 who had mild COVID-19 (a few samples of this study predate the infection). Cell type and time point are not known. The chain uses TRBV6-4 and TRBJ2-3, with a possible D match to TRBD1 (6 bases). Sequences were obtained from PBMCs or a T cell subset sorted from them (not recorded which). Here the CDR3 DNA reads TGTGCCAGCGACACGACAGGCCGCACTTCAGATACGCAGTATTTT. Its protein product is CASDTTGRTSDTQYF.